A selection of T cell receptor beta chains follows, all from one sample in a study of cytomegalovirus exposure and HLA in healthy donors. Measured with immunoSEQ multiplex PCR; TCRdb has only the in-frame clones, and not every one. The repertoire holds some 150,000 clones, approximately 79% seen once, with about 4.5% in the top ten. The specimen sequenced was PBMCs. These receptors all come from a man aged 35 to 55 in good health and CMV-seronegative. Both conserved end residues are part of each CDR3. D genes are given only for firm matches. Size tells how often a clone was seen (once, few, many) or the class of an expanded clone, and some rows leave it out.

TRBV11-2	TRBJ2-1	NA	NA	CASSASLNNEQFF	TGTGCCAGCAGCGCTTCGCTAAACAATGAGCAGTTCTTC
TRBV7-8	TRBJ1-4	NA	NA	CASSLGQVMTNEKLFF	TGTGCCAGCAGCTTAGGACAGGTCATGACTAATGAAAAACTGTTTTTT
TRBV5-1	TRBJ1-1	NA	NA	CASSLGWGADITEAFF	TGCGCCAGCAGCTTGGGTTGGGGCGCGGATATCACTGAAGCTTTCTTT
TRBV2	TRBJ1-1	NA	NA	CASRLQGYTEAFF	TGTGCCAGCAGATTACAGGGCTACACTGAAGCTTTCTTT
TRBV7-3	TRBJ2-2	NA	once	CASSFGGELFF	TGTGCCAGCAGCTTCGGCGGGGAGCTGTTTTTT
TRBV28	TRBJ1-3	NA	few	CASSFSGNTIYF	TGTGCCAGCAGTTTCTCGGGGAACACCATATATTTT
TRBV6-5	TRBJ1-2	NA	NA	CASSYRRDTNYGYTF	TGTGCCAGCAGTTACCGACGGGACACTAACTATGGCTACACCTTC
TRBV5-8	TRBJ2-3	NA	NA	CASSLLSRTDTQYF	TGTGCCAGCAGCTTGTTAAGTCGGACAGATACGCAGTATTTT
TRBV7-8	TRBJ1-1	NA	NA	CASSVSGEWGTEAFF	TGTGCCAGCAGCGTCAGCGGAGAGTGGGGCACTGAAGCTTTCTTT
TRBV7-9	TRBJ1-2	NA	NA	CASSLGPREVYGYTF	TGTGCCAGCAGCTTAGGGCCCCGGGAGGTCTATGGCTACACCTTC